This T cell receptor (beta chain) was profiled in a study of T cell changes during pregnancy in multiple sclerosis (dated by TCRdb to between 2017 and 2020). Some background on the complete study: In women with multiple sclerosis, the researchers looked at how the T cell repertoire shifted as pregnancy progressed.

Details on this clone: It has no known antigen specificity. Base qualities are not provided; no much larger clone lies one nucleotide away.

The CDR3 covers 12 residues, taking in both the cysteine and the phenylalanine. The kept DNA is CDR3 alone, 36 bases in frame from the first base. From a lookup of the germline V gene, CDR1 and CDR2 are MNHEY and SVGAGI. V trim: 6 bases; J trim: 8 bases; unmatched bases: 6. The library was generated by the immunoSEQ multiplex PCR assay. TCRdb obtained this table from immuneACCESS and retained in-frame rearrangements with V and J assigned. These tables miss some clones; where compared with another copy, unresolved V genes account for less than half of the shortfall, and the remainder is unexplained. The sample records tens of thousands of clones, roughly 90% of which are singletons. In total, the top ten clones hold approximately 0.6% of the sample.

The origin of this receptor is a female donor with multiple sclerosis, enrolled in a pregnancy study. The receptor chain draws on TRBV6-5 and TRBJ1-2; 7 nucleotides in the junction match TRBD1. The sample was CD4+ T cells from peripheral blood mononuclear cells, taken after pregnancy. The CDR3 amino acid sequence is: CASREGTVGYTF. The nucleotides read TGTGCCAGCAGGGAGGGGACAGTCGGCTACACCTTC.